Sequencing of this TCR beta chain was carried out in a study of T cell responses to AZD1222 COVID-19 vaccine. Regarding the study as a whole: Targeting of unmutated variant regions was reportedly seen in nearly half of spike-specific TCRs. Compared with day 0, the breadth and depth of the Spike-specific TCR repertoire rose significantly after two doses of AZD1222.

Worth noting for this clone: Its antigen remains unidentified.

The length of the CDR3 is 14 residues. In germline, CDR1 is MDHEN, CDR2 SYDVKM. Trimming at V came to 4 bases and at J to 10 bases, leaving 5 bases not matched to a gene. The assay was immunoSEQ multiplex PCR, and TCRdb's table has in-frame clones only and misses some. The sample shows 200,000 or so clones, about 93% of them seen only once. The TCR comes from an adult in good health. The sample was peripheral blood, taken on day 0 of MenACWY control vaccination. The chain combines TRBV28 with TRBJ1-6; TRBD1 matches at 9 bases. This chain's CDR3 is CASSSGQGQSPLHF. The CDR3 nucleotides read TGTGCCAGCAGTTCCGGACAGGGGCAATCACCCCTCCACTTT.